The 13 T cell receptor beta chains below come from one sample, sequenced in a study of blood T cell repertoires in COVID-19. Profiling relied on immunoSEQ multiplex PCR, and the TCRdb table lists in-frame clones only, not all of them. This table has fewer than 300,000 clones, 91% appearing once. What was sequenced was peripheral blood. All receptors derive from a woman aged 25 to 39 with COVID-19, enrolled during active disease.

The chain carries TRBV5-5 and TRBJ1-1, with a weak D call TRBD1 (5 bases). The V gene lost 4 bases and the J gene lost 0 bases, with 10 bases spanning the gap. The V gene's germline CDR1 is SGHKS and CDR2 YYEKEE (reference sequence). CDR3 size: 14 residues. The CDR3 region is CASSRGLLNTEAFF. CDR3 bases: TGTGCCAGCAGCCGGGGACTTTTGAACACTGAAGCTTTCTTT. Variable domain in full (rest from reference TRBV5-5 and TRBJ1-1): DAGVTQSPTHLIKTRGQQVTLRCSPISGHKSVSWYQQVLGQGPQFIFQYYEKEERGRGNFPDRFSARQFPNYSSELNVNALLLGDSALYLCASSRGLLNTEAFFGQGTRLTVV.

This chain joins TRBV6-2 or TRBV6-3 and TRBJ1-1; 9 bases are shared with TRBD1. CDR3 length equals 16 residues. V was clipped by 5 bases and J by 0 bases; unmatched bases: 7. CDR1 is MNHEY, CDR2 SVGEGT, per germline. The CDR3 nucleotides are TGTGCCAGCAGTGGTAGACAGGGGGGATTGAACACTGAAGCTTTCTTT. Translated, it gives CASSGRQGGLNTEAFF.

On this clone: Other DNA sequences in the same sample also yield this CDR3. This chain uses TRBV9 with TRBJ2-3; 7 bases fit TRBD2. This CDR3 contains 15 residues. Trimming at V came to 0 bases and at J to 2 bases, leaving 3 bases not matched to a gene. Germline V CDR1 and CDR2: SGDLS, YYNGEE. The CDR3 reads CASSVGRGSTDTQYF. The CDR3 DNA sequence: TGTGCCAGCAGCGTAGGGCGGGGGTCCACAGATACGCAGTATTTT.

V gene TRBV28 combines with J gene TRBJ1-2; 7 bases are shared with TRBD1. The CDR3 runs 13 residues. Germline CDR1 and CDR2: MDHEN and SYDVKM. V gave up 6 bases and J gave up 6 bases; unmatched junction bases: 7. The CDR3: CASRPTGVDGYTF. The CDR3 DNA follows: TGTGCCAGCAGGCCTACAGGGGTGGATGGCTACACCTTC.

The chain employs TRBV10-1 and TRBJ2-3, with TRBD2 matching over 12 bases. Germline V gives CDR1 WNHNN, CDR2 SYGVQD (reference sequence). The ends lost 9 bases at V and 5 bases at J; junction bases unmatched: 6. CDR3 length: 14 amino acids. CDR3 bases: TGCGCCAGTGCAACTAGCGGGAGGATAGATACGCAGTATTTT. Its protein is CASATSGRIDTQYF.

The rearrangement joins TRBV7-9 to TRBJ1-3, with 10 bases fitting TRBD1. CDR3 length: 16 amino acids. Trimming removed 5 bases from V and 4 bases from J; junction bases left unmatched: 8. Germline V lookup: CDR1 SEHNR, CDR2 FQNEAQ (reference sequence). The chain's CDR3 is CASSPPGQGSGNTIYF. As DNA, the CDR3 is TGTGCCAGCAGCCCTCCGGGACAGGGGTCAGGAAACACCATATATTTT.

The chain recombines TRBV19 with TRBJ1-5; 8 positions match TRBD1. Germline trimming cut 6 bases from V and 6 bases from J; bases unmatched to any gene: 7. The CDR3 is 14 residues long. Germline V CDR1 and CDR2: LNHDA, SQIVND (reference sequence). The CDR3 region is CASSRDRGGQPQHF. The CDR3 nucleotides read TGTGCCAGTAGCCGTGACAGGGGAGGTCAGCCCCAGCATTTT. Supplemented by reference TRBV19 and TRBJ1-5, the full variable domain reads DGGITQSPKYLFRKEGQNVTLSCEQNLNHDAMYWYRQDPGQGLRLIYYSQIVNDFQKGDIAEGYSVSREKKESFPLTVTSAQKNPTAFYLCASSRDRGGQPQHFGDGTRLSIL.

This sequence joins TRBV3-1 (or the pseudogene TRBV3-2) and TRBJ1-2; D is perhaps TRBD1 (5 bases). V was trimmed by 3 bases and J by 8 bases, leaving 13 bases between them. Germline V lookup: CDR1 LGHDT, CDR2 YNNKEL (reference sequence). CDR3 length equals 13 residues. The CDR3 sequence: CASSQAPQGGYTF. The CDR3 DNA follows: TGTGCCAGCAGCCAGGCCCCTCAGGGCGGCTACACCTTC.

V and J are TRBV19 and TRBJ1-2, with D tentatively TRBD1 (5 bases). The CDR3 totals 14 residues. Per the germline V gene, CDR1 is LNHDA and CDR2 is SQIVND (reference sequence). Trimming took off 1 base at V and 6 bases at J, with 12 bases between the two ends. In DNA form, the CDR3 reads TGTGCCAGTAGTATAGTCAGGGATGGGGATGGCTACACCTTC. This translates into CASSIVRDGDGYTF.

This clone appeared a single time. This chain connects TRBV27 to TRBJ2-7; 9 nucleotides match TRBD2. CDR1 and CDR2 (germline): MNHEY, SMNVEV (reference sequence). This CDR3 is built from 14 residues. J lost 3 bases, V lost 3 bases, and 3 bases had no gene match. This CDR3 is CASSFSSGNYEQYF. The DNA of the CDR3 is TGTGCCAGCAGTTTCTCTAGCGGGAACTACGAGCAGTACTTC.

DNA of the CDR3: TGTGCCAGCAGCCAAGGGGCACCCGGCGCCTCTAATTCACCCCTCCACTTT. Encoded protein: CASSQGAPGASNSPLHF. J is TRBJ1-6 and V is TRBV3-1 (or the pseudogene TRBV3-2); no clear D gene. Trimming shortened V by 1 base and J by 6 bases, and 16 bases separated the two germline ends. The germline gives CDR1 LGHDT, CDR2 YNNKEL (reference sequence). The CDR3 runs to 17 residues.

The rearrangement uses TRBV19 and TRBJ1-5; 7 positions match TRBD1. Germline lookup yields CDR1 LNHDA and CDR2 SQIVND (reference sequence). The CDR3 runs 15 residues. J gave up 5 bases and V 5 bases, and 9 bases lay outside the gene matches. CDR3 residues: CASSLWTGVDQPQHF. Here the CDR3 DNA reads TGTGCCAGTAGTCTCTGGACAGGTGTGGATCAGCCCCAGCATTTT.

This rearrangement joins TRBV9 to TRBJ2-5, with D uncertain. Per the germline V gene, CDR1 is SGDLS and CDR2 is YYNGEE. The length of the CDR3 is 10 residues. V shed 7 bases and J shed 8 bases, with 9 bases lying between them. The chain's CDR3 is CASGTPTQYF. The DNA of the CDR3 is TGTGCCAGCGGTACTCCCACCCAGTACTTC.